This T cell receptor beta chain was identified in a study of T cell responses to AZD1222 COVID-19 vaccine. Of note for this clone: Its antigen is undetermined.

Repertoires were generated with immunoSEQ multiplex PCR, while TCRdb's copy carries only in-frame clones and drops some. The sample yields about 180,000 clones, about 92% seen once. General observations from the study: Spike-specific TCR breadth rose after two AZD1222 doses, and depth rose as well.

Trimming shortened V by 3 bases and J by 2 bases, and 5 bases separated the two germline ends. Germline lookup yields CDR1 MNHEY and CDR2 SMNVEV (reference sequence). The CDR3 covers 13 residues. The receptor was derived from an adult in good health. Sample: peripheral blood, taken on day 0 of AZD1222 vaccination. The genes are TRBV27 and TRBJ2-1; D unclear. CDR3 amino acids: CASSFDTYNEQFF. DNA of the CDR3: TGTGCCAGCAGTTTTGACACCTACAATGAGCAGTTCTTC.